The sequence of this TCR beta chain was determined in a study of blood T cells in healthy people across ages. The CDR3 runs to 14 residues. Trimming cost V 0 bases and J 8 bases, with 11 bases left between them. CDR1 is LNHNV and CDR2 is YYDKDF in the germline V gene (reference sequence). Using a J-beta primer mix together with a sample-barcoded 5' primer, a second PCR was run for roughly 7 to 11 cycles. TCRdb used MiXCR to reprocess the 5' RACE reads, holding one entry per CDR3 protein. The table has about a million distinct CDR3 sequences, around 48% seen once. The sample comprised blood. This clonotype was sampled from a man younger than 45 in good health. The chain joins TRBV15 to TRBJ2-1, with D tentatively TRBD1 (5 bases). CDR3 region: CATSRDQGWYEQFF. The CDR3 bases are TGTGCCACCAGCAGAGATCAGGGTTGGTATGAGCAGTTCTTC.